A selection of T cell receptor beta chains follows, all from one sample in a study of cytomegalovirus exposure and HLA in healthy donors. Repertoires were generated with immunoSEQ multiplex PCR, while TCRdb's copy carries only in-frame clones and drops some. The data hold some 170,000 clones, with nearly 80% observed a single time. The sequencing sample was made of PBMCs. These receptors all stem from a man aged 35 to 55 in good health and CMV-seropositive. Both conserved end residues are part of each CDR3. A D gene is named only where the DNA matches it firmly.

v_gene,j_gene,d_gene,CDR3aa
TRBV7-9,TRBJ1-2,NA,CASSLTGRANYGYTF
TRBV6-1,TRBJ2-6,NA,CASNLSGANGLTF
TRBV19,TRBJ2-1,NA,CASSIMRSLAYNEQFF
TRBV2,TRBJ2-1,NA,CATELGGTYNEQFF
TRBV28,TRBJ2-7,TRBD2,CASSLAGVTSYEQYF
TRBV18,NA,TRBD2,CASSPLGAGGNEQYF
TRBV4-1,TRBJ1-2,NA,CASSQEGATILRGYTF
TRBV9,TRBJ2-3,NA,CASSVISNTDTQYF
TRBV15,TRBJ1-3,NA,CATSHLTGVPIYF
TRBV5-6,TRBJ2-7,NA,CASSLVGEDYEQYF
TRBV4-1,TRBJ1-4,TRBD1,CASSQDRGQVEKLFF
TRBV6-4,TRBJ1-2,TRBD1,CASRPGQDNYGYTF
TRBV27,TRBJ2-5,NA,CASSSRTELETQYF
TRBV5-4,TRBJ2-1,NA,CASSSPGVAGNEQFF
TRBV6-1,TRBJ1-1,TRBD1,CASSETGTGAAEAFF
TRBV2,TRBJ2-7,NA,CASSVTSYEQYF
TRBV6-1,TRBJ1-4,NA,CASMVARNEKLFF
TRBV6-1,TRBJ2-6,NA,CASSVGPSGANGLTF
TRBV9,TRBJ1-1,TRBD1,CASSFQGGKNTEAFF
TRBV7-7,TRBJ2-2,NA,CAVSPDTGELFF
TRBV9,TRBJ2-7,NA,CASSVGASSYEQYF
TRBV25-1,TRBJ2-3,NA,CASSPWGRFTDTQYF
TRBV11-2,TRBJ1-2,NA,CASSLGQEDPWGYTF
TRBV5-6,TRBJ2-5,TRBD1,CASSFFLTGQETQYF
TRBV5-1,TRBJ2-1,NA,CASSSEATYNEQFF
TRBV5-4,TRBJ2-1,TRBD1,CASSHRDRGGNEQFF
TRBV9,TRBJ2-1,NA,CASSVGQVLTSSYNEQFF
TRBV9,TRBJ2-5,NA,CASSVGGQPQEAQYF
TRBV7-2,TRBJ1-2,NA,CTSSPQGNYGYTF
TRBV4-1,TRBJ2-1,TRBD2,CASSQALGSSGRNEQFF
TRBV10-1,TRBJ2-7,TRBD1,CASSPKPGQGGFEQYF
TRBV13,TRBJ2-7,NA,CASSRLLETYEQYF
TRBV25-1,TRBJ2-5,NA,CASSGLMETQYF